Listed below are T cell receptor beta chains from one sample, sequenced in a study of T-cell reconstitution after alpha-beta-depleted transplantation in children. TCRdb recomputed calls from the PCR reads with MiXCR, one row per CDR3 protein. Of about 340,000 distinct CDR3 sequences in the sample, about 14% are singletons; the top ten hold about 3.9%. The sequences come from PBMCs, collected from the stem cell graft. The receptors were sampled from a human donor who donated a stem cell graft to a child with Fanconi anemia. CDR3s leave out the opening cysteine and the closing phenylalanine or tryptophan. Not every row has a clone size; where given, it reads once, few, many or a size class.

cdr3_length clone_size v_call cdr3_aa
13 few TRBV10-3 ATQPGTGGPYEQY
12 few TRBV19 ASSQQGRNQPQH
11 few TRBV5-1 ASSQWRVNEQF
14 few TRBV4-1 ASSLGLASSYNEQF
12 NA TRBV5-5 ASSLAIDYNEQF
15 few TRBV5-6 ASSSKLRDRAFYGYT
14 few TRBV7-2 ASSFAPGGLTDTQY
11 many TRBV30 AWIPAGVKTQY
12 many TRBV7-6 ASSSTEITNEQF
14 many TRBV18 ASSLNGQGGEETQY
14 NA TRBV10-3 AISDTVGSGANVLT
11 NA TRBV5-5 ASSMEANTEAF
14 NA TRBV5-1 ASSLVPRPNQETQY
13 many TRBV9 ATGPSGTNTGELF
14 few TRBV27 ASSLAGAVRNTEAF
12 NA TRBV19 AIKPSDSNQPQH
10 NA TRBV27 ASIDREDTQY
14 few TRBV5-1 ASSLQGLSSTDTQY
12 few TRBV6-5 ASSYDKGWGEAF
13 few TRBV5-1 ASSQERQGRAEAF
10 few TRBV30 AWSWVLETQY
11 many TRBV12-3/TRBV12-4 ASSFVTGGKAF